The next 10 T cell receptor beta chains were all read from a single sample in a study of shared clonotypes between healthy human individuals. Profiling relied on immunoSEQ multiplex PCR, and the TCRdb table lists in-frame clones only, not all of them. Of some 2,000,000 clones listed, roughly 94% were seen once; the top ten hold about 0.13%. The sample was naive CD4+ T cells sorted from blood. Subset in this sample: CD45RA+ positively selected. The receptors stem from a man between 18 and 35 years old in good health.

V usage is TRBV7-9 and J usage is TRBJ1-4; possibly TRBD1 for D (5 bases). The CDR3 sequence is 19 residues long. CDR1 SEHNR and CDR2 FQNEAQ come from the germline V gene (reference sequence). The V and J ends lost 8 bases and 8 bases respectively, with 33 bases between them. In nucleotides, the CDR3 is TGTGCCAGCCAATCCGACCTTGGTATCTCGGCAGGGTCATACGAAAAACTGTTTTTT. It is translated as CASQSDLGISAGSYEKLFF.

The chain is built from TRBV5-4 and TRBJ1-2; possible D gene TRBD1, 5 bases. The CDR3 is 13 amino acids. V lost 4 bases to trimming and J lost 7 bases, with 14 bases between them. Germline CDR1 reads SGHNT; CDR2 reads YYREEE (reference sequence). CDR3 in amino acids: CASSTPGGSGYTF. The CDR3 nucleotides read TGTGCCAGCAGCACACCGGGGGGATCTGGCTACACCTTC.

The J gene is TRBJ2-7, the V gene TRBV11-2; 7 nucleotides match TRBD1. CDR1 and CDR2 from the germline V gene are SGHAT and FQNNGV. The CDR3 totals 15 residues. Germline trimming cut 5 bases from V and 3 bases from J; bases unmatched to any gene: 10. This CDR3 is CASSVQGSLGYEQYF. The CDR3 DNA reads TGTGCCAGCAGCGTACAGGGGTCTCTAGGCTACGAGCAGTACTTC. The whole variable domain, filled in from reference TRBV11-2 and TRBJ2-7, reads EAGVAQSPRYKIIEKRQSVAFWCNPISGHATLYWYQQILGQGPKLLIQFQNNGVVDDSQLPKDRFSAERLKGVDSTLKIQPAKLEDSAVYLCASSVQGSLGYEQYFGPGTRLTVT.

This clone has just one count. Different DNA sequences within this sample yield the same CDR3. The genes are TRBV5-1 and TRBJ2-7; tentatively, D is TRBD1 or TRBD2 (5 bases each). Germline V gene data show CDR1 as SGHRS and CDR2 as YFSETQ. The CDR3 is made up of 14 amino acids. Trimming removed 0 bases from V and 2 bases from J, with 9 bases in between. CDR3 amino acids: CASSLGTGPYEQYF. The CDR3 nucleotides are TGCGCCAGCAGCTTGGGGACGGGACCCTACGAGCAGTACTTC.

The V and J genes are TRBV7-8 and TRBJ1-4; D gene unclear. V dropped 5 bases and J dropped 6 bases, with 10 bases sitting between them. The CDR3 spans 13 residues. Germline-derived CDR1 and CDR2 are SGHVS and FQNEAQ. CDR3 sequence: CASSPWAYEKLFF. In DNA form, the CDR3 reads TGTGCCAGCAGCCCCTGGGCATATGAAAAACTGTTTTTT.

Details on this clone: This same CDR3 is encoded by further DNA sequences in the sample. The chain recombines TRBV11-2 with TRBJ1-2, with D maybe TRBD1 (6 bases). V gave up 5 bases and J gave up 2 bases, with 12 bases separating them. Germline V CDR1 and CDR2: SGHAT, FQNNGV. The CDR3 is 14 residues long. For the CDR3, the DNA is TGTGCCAGCAGCCTGGACAGACCCAACTATGGCTACACCTTC. Amino acid sequence: CASSLDRPNYGYTF.

The chain couples TRBV18 to TRBJ2-5; D unclear. This CDR3 comprises 16 residues. The V gene's germline CDR1 is KGHSH and CDR2 LQKENI. V shed 2 bases and J shed 7 bases, with 20 bases lying between them. For the CDR3, the DNA is TGTGCCAGCTCACCATCATCTCAAAAAACAAGAGGGACCCAGTACTTC. Protein product: CASSPSSQKTRGTQYF.

This chain links TRBV7-2 with TRBJ2-5; TRBD1 matches 8 bases. The germline V gene encodes CDR1 SGHTA and CDR2 FQGNSA. V shed 3 bases and J 5 bases; nucleotides not matched to a gene: 5. CDR3 length: 14 residues. DNA of the CDR3: TGTGCCAGCAGCTTCGCAGGGGGCGTTGAGACCCAGTACTTC. Amino acids: CASSFAGGVETQYF.

This chain joins TRBV6-6 and TRBJ2-2, with a tentative D call TRBD2 (6 bases). Trimming removed 6 bases at V and 6 bases at J, with 20 bases between. Germline V gives CDR1 MNHNY, CDR2 SVGAGI (reference sequence). This CDR3 is 16 amino acids long. This chain's CDR3 is CASRSLGGPGAGELFF. CDR3 bases: TGTGCCAGCAGGTCCCTAGGAGGCCCGGGGGCCGGGGAGCTGTTTTTT.

This CDR3 is CASGEVPGNTIYF. Written as DNA, the CDR3 is TGTGCCAGCGGGGAAGTCCCTGGAAACACCATATATTTT. V is TRBV28 and J is TRBJ1-3; D remains unclear. This CDR3 is built from 13 residues. V lost 8 bases, J lost 2 bases, and 10 bases lay in between. The germline V gene has CDR1 MDHEN and CDR2 SYDVKM. Full variable domain (missing parts from reference TRBV28 and TRBJ1-3): DVKVTQSSRYLVKRTGEKVFLECVQDMDHENMFWYRQDPGLGLRLIYFSYDVKMKEKGDIPEGYSVSREKKERFSLILESASTNQTSMYLCASGEVPGNTIYFGEGSWLTVV.